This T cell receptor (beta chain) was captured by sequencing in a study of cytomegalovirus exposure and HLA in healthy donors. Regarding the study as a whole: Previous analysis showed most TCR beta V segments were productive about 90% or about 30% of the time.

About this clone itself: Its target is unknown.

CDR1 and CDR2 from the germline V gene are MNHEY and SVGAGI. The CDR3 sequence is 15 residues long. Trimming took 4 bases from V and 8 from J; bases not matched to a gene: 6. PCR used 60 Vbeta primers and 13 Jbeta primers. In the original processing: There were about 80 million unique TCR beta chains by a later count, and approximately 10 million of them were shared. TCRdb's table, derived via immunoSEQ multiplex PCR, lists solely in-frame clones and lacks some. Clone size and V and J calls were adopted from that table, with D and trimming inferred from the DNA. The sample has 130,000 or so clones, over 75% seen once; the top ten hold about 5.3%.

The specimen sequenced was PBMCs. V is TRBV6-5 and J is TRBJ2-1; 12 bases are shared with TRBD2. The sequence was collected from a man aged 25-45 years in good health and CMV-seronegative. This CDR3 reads CASSLTSGRKYEQFF. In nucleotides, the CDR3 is TGTGCCAGCAGTTTAACTAGCGGGAGGAAATATGAGCAGTTCTTC.